One sample yielded the 18 T cell receptor beta chains listed below, sequenced in a study of Graves' ophthalmopathy and Graves' hyperthyroidism (dated by TCRdb to the late 2010s). The sequencer listed for this sample is Illumina HiSeq 2000. For repertoire sequencing, TCR beta CDR3 regions were amplified from RNA transcripts. A first-round RT-PCR used HTBI primers with the Qiagen OneStep RT-PCR kit, followed by a second-round multiplex PCR, size selection and purification. TCRdb passed the public sequencing reads through fastp at Q25 and MiXCR, retaining productive beta sequences. Merged by CDR3 protein, the rows form single entries marked with the most common genes and DNA. Present in this sample are 500,000 to 600,000 distinct CDR3 sequences, just under 40% of which were seen just once. About 4% of the sample is in the top ten clones. The sequencing sample was made of peripheral blood or thyroid tissue (not recorded which). Receptors originate from an adult man with Graves' hyperthyroidism.

The V gene is TRBV9, the J gene TRBJ2-3; D may correspond to TRBD1 or TRBD2 (6 bases each). Per germline, CDR1 SGDLS and CDR2 YYNGEE. The CDR3 loop spans 19 amino acids. V was trimmed by 4 bases and J by 1 base, leaving 25 bases between them. CDR3 in amino acids: CASSLARAVRGPGTDTQYF. CDR3 nucleotide sequence: TGTGCCAGCAGCTTAGCGAGGGCAGTCCGGGGGCCTGGCACAGATACGCAGTATTTT.

This clonotype was picked up a small number of times. The chain recombines TRBV12-3 or TRBV12-4 with TRBJ1-1, with D perhaps TRBD1 (5 bases). The V gene lost 3 bases and the J gene lost 6 bases, with 11 bases spanning the gap. This CDR3 region has 13 residues. CDR3 in amino acids: CASSFGGGSEAFF. The CDR3 bases are TGTGCCAGCAGTTTTGGCGGGGGATCTGAAGCTTTCTTT.

J is TRBJ2-5 and V is TRBV15; D not certain. The tail of the sequence fits TRBJ2-4 better, so the J call may be wrong. The germline V gene has CDR1 LNHNV and CDR2 YYDKDF (reference sequence). The CDR3 extends over 14 amino acids. CDR3 amino acids: CATSRAWAKNIQYF. In DNA, the CDR3 is TGTGCCACCAGCAGAGCCTGGGCCAAAAACATTCAGTACTTC.

This clonotype was counted ten times or more. V usage is TRBV29-1 and J usage is TRBJ1-5, with a weak D call TRBD1 (6 bases). V dropped 4 bases and J dropped 1 base, with 8 bases sitting between them. The CDR3 spans 13 residues. Germline lookup yields CDR1 SQVTM and CDR2 ANQGSEA. The CDR3 is CSVARGSNQPQHF. CDR3 in DNA: TGCAGCGTTGCCAGGGGAAGCAATCAGCCCCAGCATTTT. Drawing the rest from reference TRBV29-1 and TRBJ1-5, the complete variable domain is SAVISQKPSRDICQRGTSLTIQCQVDSQVTMMFWYRQQPGQSLTLIATANQGSEATYESGFVIDKFPISRPNLTFSTLTVSNMSPEDSSIYLCSVARGSNQPQHFGDGTRLSIL.

The chain has TRBV7-9 and TRBJ2-2, with 10 bases lining up with TRBD1. This CDR3 has 18 residues. Trimming removed 6 bases from V and 1 base from J; junction bases left unmatched: 11. Germline CDR1 reads SEHNR; CDR2 reads FQNEAQ (reference sequence). CDR3 loop: CASSLPGQGQLNTGELFF. DNA for the CDR3: TGTGCCAGCAGTTTGCCGGGACAGGGGCAACTGAACACCGGGGAGCTGTTTTTT.

This clonotype was found many times. The chain has TRBV5-8 and TRBJ1-1; D gene ambiguous. Trimming took off 4 bases at V and 0 bases at J, with 13 bases between the two ends. This CDR3 has 15 amino acids. CDR1 SGHTS and CDR2 YDEGEE come from the germline V gene. The CDR3 nucleotides read TGTGCCAGCAGCCCGGCAACAGTAATGAACACTGAAGCTTTCTTT. Amino acids: CASSPATVMNTEAFF. Full variable domain (rest looked up from reference TRBV5-8 and TRBJ1-1): EAGVTQSPTHLIKTRGQQATLRCSPISGHTSVYWYQQALGLGLQFLLWYDEGEERNRGNFPPRFSGRQFPNYSSELNVNALELEDSALYLCASSPATVMNTEAFFGQGTRLTVV.

This clonotype was picked up many times. The chain recombines TRBV27 with TRBJ1-2, with D unresolved. The CDR3 runs 14 residues. Germline-derived CDR1 and CDR2 are MNHEY and SMNVEV (reference sequence). Trimming took 4 bases from V and 5 from J, leaving 14 bases between them. The CDR3: CASSSLTMSYGYTF. CDR3 in DNA: TGTGCCAGCAGTTCGCTGACCATGTCTTATGGCTACACCTTC.

This clonotype has more than one count but fewer than ten. The V call is TRBV12-3 or TRBV12-4, the J call TRBJ1-5, with TRBD1 identical over 8 bases. Unmatched junction bases numbered 16, after V lost 0 bases and J lost 9 bases. The CDR3 consists of 18 residues. CDR3 nucleotides: TGTGCCAGCAGTTTAGCGCGGACAGGGCTCGTCCGATCAAGGCCCCAGCATTTT. Its translation is CASSLARTGLVRSRPQHF.

This clonotype was counted many times. This sequence joins TRBV5-6 and TRBJ1-3, with D unresolved. In germline, CDR1 is SGHDT, CDR2 YYEEEE. This CDR3 region has 14 residues. V lost 0 bases to trimming and J lost 7 bases, with 11 bases between them. CDR3 protein: CASSLGHLANTIYF. CDR3 in DNA: TGTGCCAGCAGCTTGGGACATCTGGCGAACACCATATATTTT.

V gene TRBV2 combines with J gene TRBJ2-2, with D perhaps matching TRBD1 (6 bases). This CDR3 region has 12 residues. Germline CDR1 SNHLY, CDR2 FYNNEI. CDR3 coding DNA: TGTGTCAGTCAGGGGCCCACCGGGGAGCTGTTTTTT. This gives the protein CVSQGPTGELFF. Using reference TRBV2 and TRBJ2-2 for the parts outside the CDR3, the full variable domain is EPEVTQTPSHQVTQMGQEVILRCVPISNHLYFYWYRQILGQKVEFLVSFYNNEISEKSEIFDDQFSVERPDGSNFTLKIRSTKLEDSAMYFCVSQGPTGELFFGEGSRLTVL.

This clonotype was seen many times. The chain recombines TRBV3-1 with TRBJ1-2; D possibly corresponds to TRBD1 (5 bases). Trimming cost V 3 bases and J 8 bases, with 16 bases left between them. Germline CDR1 reads LGHDT; CDR2 reads YNNKEL (reference sequence). The CDR3 runs 14 residues. The CDR3 loop reads CASSQGREPRGYTF. CDR3 bases: TGTGCCAGCAGCCAGGGCAGGGAGCCCCGCGGCTACACCTTC.

This clonotype was seen at least ten times. The V call is TRBV19, the J call TRBJ2-7, with 7 nucleotides matching TRBD2. The V segment lost 3 bases and the J segment 5 bases; nucleotides outside the gene matches: 13. This CDR3 region has 16 residues. Germline CDR1 is LNHDA and CDR2 is SQIVND (reference sequence). DNA for the CDR3: TGTGCCAGTAGTATGAAAGCGGGCGGGACTAAGGACGAGCAGTACTTC. It specifies CASSMKAGGTKDEQYF. The whole variable domain, filled in from reference TRBV19 and TRBJ2-7, reads DGGITQSPKYLFRKEGQNVTLSCEQNLNHDAMYWYRQDPGQGLRLIYYSQIVNDFQKGDIAEGYSVSREKKESFPLTVTSAQKNPTAFYLCASSMKAGGTKDEQYFGPGTRLTVT.

V and J are TRBV15 and TRBJ1-2, with 8 bases lining up with TRBD1. Looked up from germline, CDR1 is LNHNV and CDR2 is YYDKDF (reference sequence). The CDR3 covers 15 residues. Trimming cost V 5 bases and J 7 bases; bases outside gene matches: 12. The CDR3 sequence is CATSDGGQASSGYTF. Here the CDR3 DNA reads TGTGCCACCAGCGACGGGGGACAGGCGAGTTCTGGCTACACCTTC.

This clonotype was detected many times. This rearrangement joins TRBV29-1 to TRBJ1-1; TRBD1 matches 7 bases. V shed 4 bases and J 2 bases; nucleotides not matched to a gene: 10. Germline values: CDR1 SQVTM, CDR2 ANQGSEA. This CDR3 has 15 residues. The chain's CDR3 is CSVAGRGGSNTEAFF. In nucleotides, the CDR3 is TGCAGCGTTGCGGGCAGGGGGGGATCCAACACTGAAGCTTTCTTT. Together with reference TRBV29-1 and TRBJ1-1, the CDR3 gives the full variable domain: SAVISQKPSRDICQRGTSLTIQCQVDSQVTMMFWYRQQPGQSLTLIATANQGSEATYESGFVIDKFPISRPNLTFSTLTVSNMSPEDSSIYLCSVAGRGGSNTEAFFGQGTRLTVV.

Many counts were recorded for this clonotype. V usage is TRBV25-1 and J usage is TRBJ1-4, with D unresolved. Trimming removed 8 bases from V and 4 bases from J, with 11 bases in between. Germline V gene data show CDR1 as MGHDK and CDR2 as SYGVNS. The CDR3 runs 13 residues. The CDR3 spells CASSGRSNEKLFF. The CDR3 region has the DNA TGTGCCAGCTCTGGACGGAGTAATGAAAAACTGTTTTTT.

This clonotype was seen only a few times. The genes are TRBV13 and TRBJ2-7; TRBD2 might be the D (7 bases). Germline values: CDR1 PRHDT, CDR2 FYEKMQ (reference sequence). Trimming took off 5 bases at V and 3 bases at J, with 17 bases between the two ends. The CDR3 is 15 amino acids. CDR3 in amino acids: CASSRGGEINYEQYF. CDR3 nucleotide sequence: TGTGCCAGCAGCAGGGGGGGAGAGATAAACTACGAGCAGTACTTC.

The sample holds many counts of this clonotype. The genes are TRBV28 and TRBJ1-6; 7 nucleotides line up with TRBD1. Per the germline V gene, CDR1 is MDHEN and CDR2 is SYDVKM. The ends lost 3 bases at V and 9 bases at J; junction bases unmatched: 11. This CDR3 region has 16 residues. The CDR3 here is CASSLGPPDRSSPLHF. The CDR3 bases are TGTGCCAGCAGTTTGGGTCCCCCGGACAGGAGTTCACCCCTCCACTTT.

This clonotype was found many times. The chain carries TRBV15 and TRBJ1-4, with D possibly being TRBD1 (5 bases). The length of the CDR3 is 16 residues. Germline values: CDR1 LNHNV, CDR2 YYDKDF (reference sequence). The V gene lost 1 base and the J gene lost 3 bases, with 12 bases spanning the gap. The DNA for the CDR3 is TGTGCCACCAGCAGAGCCGCAGGGACCCCTAATGAAAAACTGTTTTTT. This codes for CATSRAAGTPNEKLFF.